This T cell receptor beta chain was observed in a study of cytomegalovirus exposure and HLA in healthy donors. There are 14 residues in the CDR3. The V end lost 2 bases, the J end lost 3 bases, and 8 bases lay between the germline ends. CDR1 is MGHRA, CDR2 YSYEKL, per germline. With 60 Vbeta and 13 Jbeta primers, the PCR was carried out. Repertoires were generated with immunoSEQ multiplex PCR, while TCRdb's copy carries only in-frame clones and drops some. The table includes about 92,000 clones, 70% to 90% detected once. The chain couples TRBV4-1 to TRBJ1-5; D perhaps matches TRBD1 (5 bases). This TCR derives from a woman between 18 and 29 years old in good health and CMV-seropositive. The sequenced sample consisted of PBMCs. The CDR3 sequence: CASSQNRFNQPQHF. The CDR3 nucleotides read TGCGCCAGCAGCCAAAACAGGTTCAATCAGCCCCAGCATTTT.